This record concerns one T cell receptor beta chain sequence. This entry is derived from a study of blood T cell repertoires in COVID-19. Looking at the study overall: Sites in the United States, Italy and Spain provided acute and convalescent COVID-19 samples. The cDNA or gDNA used as material had been derived from T cells, B-cell-depleted T cells, or PBMCs.

The CDR3 contains 14 residues. V lost 3 bases, J lost 6 bases, and 7 bases stayed unmatched. The germline V gene encodes CDR1 MGHDK and CDR2 SYGVNS. Original processing notes: Scientists estimated how many nucleated cells there were by amplifying reference gene primers. The assay was immunoSEQ multiplex PCR, and TCRdb's table has in-frame clones only and misses some. D and trimming come from the DNA, and the V and J calls and clone size come from that table. The data show some 100,000 clones, roughly 87% seen once. The specimen sequenced was peripheral blood. This chain connects TRBV25-1 to TRBJ1-1; TRBD1 aligns across 7 bases. This receptor was taken from a man younger than 45 in a cohort sampled during active COVID-19. Written as DNA, the CDR3 is TGTGCCAGCAGTGACCAGGGGGGTTCCGCTGAAGCTTTCTTT. It translates to CASSDQGGSAEAFF.